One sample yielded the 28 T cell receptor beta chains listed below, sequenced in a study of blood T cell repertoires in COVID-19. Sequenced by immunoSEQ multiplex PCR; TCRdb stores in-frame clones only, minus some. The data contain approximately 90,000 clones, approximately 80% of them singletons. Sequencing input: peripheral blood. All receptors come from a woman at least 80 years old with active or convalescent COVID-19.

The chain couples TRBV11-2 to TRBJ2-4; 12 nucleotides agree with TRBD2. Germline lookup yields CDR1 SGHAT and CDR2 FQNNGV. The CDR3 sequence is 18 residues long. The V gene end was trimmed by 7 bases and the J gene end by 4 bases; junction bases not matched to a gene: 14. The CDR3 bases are TGTGCCAGCACCCAACAGTACCCTAGCGGGAGGGGGAAAAACATTCAGTACTTC. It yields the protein CASTQQYPSGRGKNIQYF.

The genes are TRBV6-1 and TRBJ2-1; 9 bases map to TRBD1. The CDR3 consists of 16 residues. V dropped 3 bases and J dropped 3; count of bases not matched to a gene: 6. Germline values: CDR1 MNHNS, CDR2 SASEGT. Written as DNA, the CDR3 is TGTGCCAGCAGTGACCGGGACAGGGCGTACTACAATGAGCAGTTCTTC. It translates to CASSDRDRAYYNEQFF.

The CDR3 protein is CAISDPRGGNTIYF. DNA for the CDR3: TGTGCCATCAGTGACCCTAGGGGTGGAAACACCATATATTTT. The chain combines TRBV10-3 with TRBJ1-3, with D perhaps TRBD1 (5 bases). V was pared by 3 bases and J by 3 bases, with 9 bases between. This CDR3 is built from 14 residues. The germline CDR1 and CDR2 sequences are ENHRY and SYGVKD.

DNA for the CDR3: TGTGCCAGCAGTTACGTTCGACAGGGAGGTGGAGAGACCCAGTACTTC. Translating it yields CASSYVRQGGGETQYF. This chain joins TRBV6-2 or TRBV6-3 and TRBJ2-5; D is possibly TRBD1 (7 bases). Germline V gene sequence: CDR1 MNHEY, CDR2 SVGEGT. CDR3 length equals 16 residues. The V end was cut by 2 bases, the J end by 4 bases, with 17 bases between.

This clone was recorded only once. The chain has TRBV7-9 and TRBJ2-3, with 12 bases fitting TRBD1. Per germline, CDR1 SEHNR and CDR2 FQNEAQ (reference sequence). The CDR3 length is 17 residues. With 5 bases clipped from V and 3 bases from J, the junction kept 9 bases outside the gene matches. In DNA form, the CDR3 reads TGTGCCAGCAGCGGCTGGGGGACAGGGGGCAGGACAGATACGCAGTATTTT. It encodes CASSGWGTGGRTDTQYF.

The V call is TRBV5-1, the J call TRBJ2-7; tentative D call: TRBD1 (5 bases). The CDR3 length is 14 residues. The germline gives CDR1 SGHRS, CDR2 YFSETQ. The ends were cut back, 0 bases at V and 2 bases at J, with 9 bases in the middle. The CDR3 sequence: CASSLGTPTYEQYF. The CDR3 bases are TGCGCCAGCAGCTTGGGGACACCAACCTACGAGCAGTACTTC.

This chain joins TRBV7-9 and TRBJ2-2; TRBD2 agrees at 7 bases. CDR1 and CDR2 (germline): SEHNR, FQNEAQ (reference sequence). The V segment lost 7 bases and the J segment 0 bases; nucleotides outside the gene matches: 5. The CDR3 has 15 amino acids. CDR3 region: CASKWEGSNTGELFF. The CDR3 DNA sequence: TGTGCCAGCAAATGGGAGGGGTCGAACACCGGGGAGCTGTTTTTT.

CDR3 in DNA: TGTGCCAGTAGTTTTCTAACAGAAAACATTCAGTACTTC. Translated, it gives CASSFLTENIQYF. This sequence joins TRBV19 and TRBJ2-4, with D hard to call. The CDR3 is 13 residues long. Deletions cut 5 bases from V and 5 bases from J, with 10 bases between. Per the germline V gene, CDR1 is LNHDA and CDR2 is SQIVND (reference sequence).

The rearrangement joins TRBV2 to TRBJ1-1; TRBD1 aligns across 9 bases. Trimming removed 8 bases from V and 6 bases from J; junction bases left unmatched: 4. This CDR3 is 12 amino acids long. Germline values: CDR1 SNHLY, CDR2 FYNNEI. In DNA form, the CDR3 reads TGTGCCAGCGTAGACAGGGGGGCTGAAGCTTTCTTT. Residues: CASVDRGAEAFF.

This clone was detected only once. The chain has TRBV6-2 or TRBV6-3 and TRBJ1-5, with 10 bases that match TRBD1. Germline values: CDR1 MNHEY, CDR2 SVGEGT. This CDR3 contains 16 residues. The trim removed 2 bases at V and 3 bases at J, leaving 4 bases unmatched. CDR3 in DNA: TGTGCCAGCAGTTACCGGACAGGGGGAGTCAATCAGCCCCAGCATTTT. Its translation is CASSYRTGGVNQPQHF.

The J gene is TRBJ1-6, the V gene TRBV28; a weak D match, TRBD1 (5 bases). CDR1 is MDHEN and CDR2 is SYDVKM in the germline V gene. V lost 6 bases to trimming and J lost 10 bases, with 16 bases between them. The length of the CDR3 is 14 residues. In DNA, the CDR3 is TGTGCCAGCAGCAAGGAGTGGGGGGTCTCACCCCTCCACTTT. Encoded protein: CASSKEWGVSPLHF.

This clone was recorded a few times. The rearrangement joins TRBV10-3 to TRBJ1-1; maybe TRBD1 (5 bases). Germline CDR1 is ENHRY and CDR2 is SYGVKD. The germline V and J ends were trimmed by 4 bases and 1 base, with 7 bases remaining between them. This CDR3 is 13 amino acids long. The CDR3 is CAISGGGNTEAFF. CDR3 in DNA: TGTGCCATCAGTGGGGGCGGGAACACTGAAGCTTTCTTT.

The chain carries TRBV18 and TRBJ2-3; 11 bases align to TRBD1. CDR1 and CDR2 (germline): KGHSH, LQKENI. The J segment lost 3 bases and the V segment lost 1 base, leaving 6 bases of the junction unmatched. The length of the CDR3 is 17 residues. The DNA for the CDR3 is TGTGCCAGCTCACCACAGGCGGGACAGGGGGGAACAGATACGCAGTATTTT. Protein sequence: CASSPQAGQGGTDTQYF.

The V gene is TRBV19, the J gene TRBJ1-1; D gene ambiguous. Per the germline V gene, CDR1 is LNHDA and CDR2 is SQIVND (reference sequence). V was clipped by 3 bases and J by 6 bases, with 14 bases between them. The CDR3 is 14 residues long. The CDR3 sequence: CASSIQPGIAEAFF. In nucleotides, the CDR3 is TGTGCCAGTAGTATCCAGCCGGGAATAGCTGAAGCTTTCTTT.

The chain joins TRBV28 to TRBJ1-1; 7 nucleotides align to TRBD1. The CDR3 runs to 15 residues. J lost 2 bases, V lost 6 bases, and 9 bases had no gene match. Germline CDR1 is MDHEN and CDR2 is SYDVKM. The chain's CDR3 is CASSNPGQANTEAFF. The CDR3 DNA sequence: TGTGCCAGCAGCAACCCCGGACAGGCAAACACTGAAGCTTTCTTT.

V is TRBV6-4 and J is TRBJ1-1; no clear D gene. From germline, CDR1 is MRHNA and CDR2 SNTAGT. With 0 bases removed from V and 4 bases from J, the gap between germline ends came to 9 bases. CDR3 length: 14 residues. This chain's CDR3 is CASSDSSEGTEAFF. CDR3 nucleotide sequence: TGTGCCAGCAGTGACTCTTCAGAGGGCACTGAAGCTTTCTTT.

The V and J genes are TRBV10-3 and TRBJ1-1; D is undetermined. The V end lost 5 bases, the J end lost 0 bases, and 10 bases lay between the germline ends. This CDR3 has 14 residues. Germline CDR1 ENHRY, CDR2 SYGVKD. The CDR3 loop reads CAISHHPMNTEAFF. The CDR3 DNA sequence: TGTGCCATCAGTCATCATCCCATGAACACTGAAGCTTTCTTT.

The CDR3 here is CSVEDLSWTGEVNYGYTF. As DNA, the CDR3 is TGCAGCGTTGAAGATCTTTCGTGGACAGGGGAGGTAAACTATGGCTACACCTTC. The chain has TRBV29-1 and TRBJ1-2, with TRBD1 identical over 9 bases. The CDR3 sequence is 18 residues long. Germline CDR1 SQVTM, CDR2 ANQGSEA. V lost 0 bases, J lost 2 bases, and 13 bases stayed unmatched.

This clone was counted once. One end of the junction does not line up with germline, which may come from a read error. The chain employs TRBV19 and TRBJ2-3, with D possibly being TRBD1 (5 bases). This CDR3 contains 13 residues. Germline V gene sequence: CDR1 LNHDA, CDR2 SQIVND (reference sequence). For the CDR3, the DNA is TGTGCCAGTAGTATGGGGCCCACAGGTACGCAGTATTTT. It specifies CASSMGPTGTQYF.

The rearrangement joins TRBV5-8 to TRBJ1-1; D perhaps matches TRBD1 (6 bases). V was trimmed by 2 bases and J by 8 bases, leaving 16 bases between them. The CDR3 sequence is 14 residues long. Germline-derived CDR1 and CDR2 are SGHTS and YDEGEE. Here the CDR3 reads CASSFPGAHPEAFF. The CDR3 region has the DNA TGTGCCAGCAGCTTTCCAGGGGCGCATCCCGAAGCTTTCTTT.

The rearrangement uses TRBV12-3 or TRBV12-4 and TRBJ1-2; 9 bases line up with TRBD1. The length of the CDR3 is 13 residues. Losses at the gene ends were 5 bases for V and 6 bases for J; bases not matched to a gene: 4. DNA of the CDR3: TGTGCCAGCAGTCTGGGACAGGGTCATGGCTACACCTTC. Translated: CASSLGQGHGYTF.

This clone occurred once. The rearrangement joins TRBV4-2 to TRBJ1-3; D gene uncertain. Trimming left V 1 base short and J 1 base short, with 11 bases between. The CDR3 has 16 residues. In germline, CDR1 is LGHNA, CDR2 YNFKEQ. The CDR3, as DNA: TGTGCCAGCAGCCAAGTGAGGGATGGTTCTGGAAACACCATATATTTT. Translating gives CASSQVRDGSGNTIYF.

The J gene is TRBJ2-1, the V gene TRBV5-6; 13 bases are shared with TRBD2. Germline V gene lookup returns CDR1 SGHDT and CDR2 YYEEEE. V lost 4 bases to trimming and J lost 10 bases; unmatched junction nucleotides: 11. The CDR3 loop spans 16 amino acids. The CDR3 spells CASSRRTSGGPGEQFF. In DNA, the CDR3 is TGTGCCAGCAGCCGACGGACTAGCGGGGGCCCTGGGGAGCAGTTCTTC.

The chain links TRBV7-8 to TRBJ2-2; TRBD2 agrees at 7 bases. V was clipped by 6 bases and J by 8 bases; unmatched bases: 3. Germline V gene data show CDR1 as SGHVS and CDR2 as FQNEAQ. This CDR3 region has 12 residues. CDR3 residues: CASSTLAGELFF. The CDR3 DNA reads TGTGCCAGCAGTACACTAGCGGGGGAGCTGTTTTTT.

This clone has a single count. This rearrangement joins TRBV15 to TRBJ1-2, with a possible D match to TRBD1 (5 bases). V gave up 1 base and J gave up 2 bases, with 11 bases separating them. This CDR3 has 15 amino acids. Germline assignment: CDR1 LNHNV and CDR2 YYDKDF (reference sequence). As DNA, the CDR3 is TGTGCCACCAGCAGAGTTACAGGAACCAACTATGGCTACACCTTC. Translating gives CATSRVTGTNYGYTF.

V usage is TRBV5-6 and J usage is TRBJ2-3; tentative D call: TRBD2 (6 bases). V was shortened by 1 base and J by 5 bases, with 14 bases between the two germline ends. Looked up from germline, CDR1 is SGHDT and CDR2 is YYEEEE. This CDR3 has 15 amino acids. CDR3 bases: TGTGCCAGCAGCTTGCGGCGGGGCCGTGGAGATACGCAGTATTTT. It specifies CASSLRRGRGDTQYF.

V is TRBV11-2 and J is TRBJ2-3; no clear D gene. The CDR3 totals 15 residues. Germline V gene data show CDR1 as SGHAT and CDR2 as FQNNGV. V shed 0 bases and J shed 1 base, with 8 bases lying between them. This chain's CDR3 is CASSLDHRGTDTQYF. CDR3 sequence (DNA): TGTGCCAGCAGCTTAGATCACCGCGGCACAGATACGCAGTATTTT. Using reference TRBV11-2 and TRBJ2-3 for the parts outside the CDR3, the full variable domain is EAGVAQSPRYKIIEKRQSVAFWCNPISGHATLYWYQQILGQGPKLLIQFQNNGVVDDSQLPKDRFSAERLKGVDSTLKIQPAKLEDSAVYLCASSLDHRGTDTQYFGPGTRLTVL.

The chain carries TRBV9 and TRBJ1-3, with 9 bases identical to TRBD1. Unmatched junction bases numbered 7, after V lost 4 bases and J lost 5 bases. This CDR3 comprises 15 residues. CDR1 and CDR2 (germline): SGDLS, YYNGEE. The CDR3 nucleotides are TGTGCCAGCAGCTCCCCGGGACAGGGTAGAAACACCATATATTTT. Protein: CASSSPGQGRNTIYF.